Each of the 14 T cell receptor beta chains below was sequenced from the same sample in a study of T cell responses to AZD1222 COVID-19 vaccine. Measured with immunoSEQ multiplex PCR; TCRdb has only the in-frame clones, and not every one. This table has fewer than 50,000 clones, around 80% appearing once. The sequencing here drew on peripheral blood, taken on day 0 of AZD1222 vaccination. These receptors were obtained from an adult in good health.

V is TRBV18 and J is TRBJ2-5; D is ambiguous. CDR1 and CDR2 from the germline V gene are KGHSH and LQKENI. The CDR3 spans 14 residues. Trimming took off 5 bases at V and 5 bases at J, with 15 bases between the two ends. The CDR3 loop reads CASSTDPTAETQYF. The CDR3 nucleotides read TGTGCCAGCTCAACCGACCCCACCGCCGAGACCCAGTACTTC.

The genes are TRBV11-3 and TRBJ1-3; D unresolved. V was shortened by 6 bases and J by 2 bases, with 11 bases between the two germline ends. Per germline, CDR1 SGHNT and CDR2 YENEEA. The CDR3 contains 14 residues. The DNA for the CDR3 is TGTGCCAGCAGTGCGGGGTCCCCTGGAAACACCATATATTTT. Translated: CASSAGSPGNTIYF.

This clone has a handful of counts. The chain uses TRBV14 and TRBJ2-5, with D tentatively TRBD1 (6 bases). V was pared by 1 base and J by 5 bases, with 14 bases between. Germline V CDR1 and CDR2: SGHDN, FVKESK. The CDR3 runs to 15 residues. The CDR3 DNA reads TGTGCCAGCAGCCAAGGAGGACGTACAGGGGAGACCCAGTACTTC. Protein sequence: CASSQGGRTGETQYF.

This clone turned up a few times. The genes are TRBV28 and TRBJ2-7; a weak D match, TRBD1 (6 bases). Germline V gene sequence: CDR1 MDHEN, CDR2 SYDVKM. The CDR3 is made up of 14 amino acids. V was pared by 2 bases and J by 5 bases, with 13 bases between. CDR3 sequence reads: CASSLPQQGNEQYF. The CDR3 DNA sequence: TGTGCCAGCAGTTTACCCCAACAGGGCAACGAGCAGTACTTC.

The rearrangement links TRBV10-3 to TRBJ2-5; possibly TRBD1 or TRBD2 for D (5 bases each). The CDR3 spans 12 residues. The ends were cut back, 10 bases at V and 4 bases at J, with 13 bases in the middle. The germline V gene has CDR1 ENHRY and CDR2 SYGVKD. CDR3 DNA: TGTGCCACGTCCGTTGGGGGAGAGACCCAGTACTTC. The encoded protein is CATSVGGETQYF.

The rearrangement links TRBV7-8 to TRBJ1-4; the D gene is possibly TRBD1 (5 bases). Trimming took off 1 base at V and 2 bases at J, with 23 bases between the two ends. Germline-derived CDR1 and CDR2 are SGHVS and FQNEAQ. The CDR3 loop spans 20 amino acids. Here the CDR3 DNA reads TGTGCCAGCAGCTTAGACACCCTCGGACACGGAAGCCCGACTAATGAAAAACTGTTTTTT. Protein product: CASSLDTLGHGSPTNEKLFF.

This sequence joins TRBV23-1 and TRBJ1-3; D gene uncertain. TRBV23-1 is an ORF; its function is uncertain. The CDR3 extends over 13 amino acids. Trimming removed 4 bases from V and 4 bases from J, with 8 bases in between. The CDR3 sequence is CASSRLTGNTIYF. CDR3 bases: TGCGCCAGCAGTCGGCTTACCGGAAACACCATATATTTT.

The J gene is TRBJ1-1, the V gene TRBV7-8, with D unresolved. From germline, CDR1 is SGHVS and CDR2 FQNEAQ. The CDR3 loop spans 15 amino acids. The V end was cut by 6 bases, the J end by 5 bases, with 19 bases between. CDR3 region: CASRPPRRMGTEAFF. The DNA of the CDR3 is TGTGCCAGCAGGCCCCCACGAAGAATGGGGACTGAAGCTTTCTTT.

The sample holds a few counts of this clone. This sequence joins TRBV7-9 and TRBJ1-1; 7 bases are a match to TRBD1. CDR1 SEHNR and CDR2 FQNEAQ come from the germline V gene (reference sequence). V trimming: 1 base; J trimming: 1 base; junction bases outside the gene matches: 12. This CDR3 comprises 18 residues. The chain's CDR3 is CASSLGGDSGTGNTEAFF. CDR3 sequence (DNA): TGTGCCAGCAGCTTAGGGGGGGACAGCGGCACCGGGAACACTGAAGCTTTCTTT.

The chain is built from TRBV4-3 and TRBJ1-6; the match to TRBD1 covers 8 bases. J gave up 9 bases and V 0 bases, and 4 bases lay outside the gene matches. The CDR3 is 15 residues long. CDR1 and CDR2 from the germline V gene are LGHNA and YSLEER. The CDR3 sequence: CASSQEGQGSSPLHF. The DNA for the CDR3 is TGCGCCAGCAGCCAAGAAGGACAGGGAAGTTCACCCCTCCACTTT.

CDR3 in DNA: TGTGCCAGCAGCTTGAGGTGGACAGGGGGCCTTGGTGAGCAGTTCTTC. This encodes CASSLRWTGGLGEQFF. This sequence joins TRBV11-3 and TRBJ2-1; 11 bases are a match to TRBD1. The V and J ends lost 3 bases and 9 bases, in that order; junction bases with no gene match: 10. CDR1 SGHNT and CDR2 YENEEA come from the germline V gene. The CDR3 has 16 amino acids. The full variable domain, in which reference TRBV11-3 and TRBJ2-1 provide the parts outside the CDR3, is EAGVVQSPRYKIIEKKQPVAFWCNPISGHNTLYWYLQNLGQGPELLIRYENEEAVDDSQLPKDRFSAERLKGVDSTLKIQPAELGDSAVYLCASSLRWTGGLGEQFFGPGTRLTVL.

The chain uses TRBV9 and TRBJ1-1; D perhaps matches TRBD1 (5 bases). Germline values: CDR1 SGDLS, CDR2 YYNGEE. The ends were cut back, 0 bases at V and 7 bases at J, with 10 bases in the middle. This CDR3 comprises 13 residues. Here the CDR3 reads CASSVATRGEAFF. As DNA, the CDR3 is TGTGCCAGCAGCGTAGCTACGAGGGGTGAAGCTTTCTTT.

V is TRBV24-1 and J is TRBJ1-5, with 9 positions matching TRBD1. V shed 8 bases and J 4 bases; nucleotides not matched to a gene: 11. This CDR3 is 16 amino acids long. Germline V gives CDR1 KGHDR, CDR2 SFDVKD. In nucleotides, the CDR3 is TGTGCCACCAAGCTCCGGGACAGGGTGACTAATCAGCCCCAGCATTTT. This gives the protein CATKLRDRVTNQPQHF.

The chain combines TRBV27 with TRBJ1-6; TRBD1 is a possible D gene (5 bases). The CDR3 covers 15 residues. The ends were cut back, 0 bases at V and 9 bases at J, with 12 bases in the middle. The germline V gene has CDR1 MNHEY and CDR2 SMNVEV (reference sequence). CDR3 in DNA: TGTGCCAGCAGTTTATCTGGGCAGGGTGGTTCACCCCTCCACTTT. It specifies CASSLSGQGGSPLHF.